This T cell receptor beta chain was retrieved from a study of T cell responses to AZD1222 COVID-19 vaccine (dated by TCRdb to the early 2020s). Background for the entire study: AZD1222 recipients whose second dose came at about 4 weeks and those whose second dose came at about 12 weeks were combined into one group, since spike-specific TCR depth and breadth did not differ between the two schedules. TCR sequencing covered roughly 230 trial participants: 200 to 220 given two doses of AZD1222 and around 26 given two doses of MenACWY control vaccine. Trial participants were enrolled by age into 18-55, 56-69 and 70-plus year subgroups, with around 150, 28 and 57 TCR-sequenced participants respectively. Study-wide conclusions, independent of this receptor: The 56-69-year group was small, and its depth increase did not reach significance, likely because of low power. CD4 TCRs associated with the vaccine covered the entire spike protein, and the dominant responses were in regions 160-218 and 743-854. No day 14 peak-response samples were available, so repertoires were characterized only after the peak T cell response. Nearly half of unique spike-specific TCRs reportedly recognized epitopes outside regions mutated in the B.1.351 and B.1.1.7 variants. Most participants were white British and females outnumbered males, and the authors suggested that clonal diversity may have been underestimated. Conclusions about previously exposed vaccinees were limited because only six AZD1222 recipients were SARS-CoV-2 seropositive at baseline. After two AZD1222 doses, spike-specific TCR breadth and depth were significantly higher than at day 0 and than in MenACWY recipients.

The time point label, read with the paper, signifies: baseline before first vaccination. The vaccinee samples were drawn from two UK trials, COV001 and COV002, one of which was a single-blind randomized controlled phase 2/3 trial testing AZD1222 (ChAdOx1 nCoV-19) in healthy adults. Trial participant PBMC samples were collected at day 0 and day 28 after the second dose for TCRbeta chain sequencing. The CDR3 regions of human TCRbeta chains were analyzed by immunosequencing. The authors' pipeline ran thus. TCRs in the repertoires were matched against a reference library of SARS-CoV-2-specific TCRs that had been generated with the MIRA antigen-specificity platform. Breadth was defined as the fraction of unique TCRs that were SARS-CoV-2-associated, and depth was defined as the fraction of total T cells that were SARS-CoV-2-associated. Using the MIRA data, each spike-specific TCR was assigned both to the spike region to which the TCR was reactive and to a CD4 or CD8 class. Log10-transformed breadth and depth values were compared by one-way ANOVA with Sidak's multiple comparisons tests. Sourced from immuneACCESS, this table was stored by TCRdb with only in-frame sequences that have V and J called. A share of the clones is absent; for the studies checked, an unresolved V gene accounts for under half, and the remainder has no known explanation. That table gives V, J and clone size, and the DNA gave D and trimming. This sample comprises about 28,000 clones, around nine tenths of them detected only once. 1.3% of the sample is in the top ten clones.

The CDR3 sequence holds 16 residues, the cysteine and phenylalanine included. CDR3 DNA is the only sequence kept; it has 48 bases, read in frame from the first base. Regarding this clone: What antigen it recognizes has not been identified. One base away there is no much larger clone; base qualities are not given.

The V and J segments used are TRBV21-1 and TRBJ2-1; the D call of TRBD2 is as the table states it, not checked on the DNA. TRBV21-1 is shown as a pseudogene. The clonotype originates from an adult in good health. The material sequenced was peripheral blood, taken on day 0 of AZD1222 vaccination. The nucleotides are TGTGCCAGCAGCAAATCTAGGTCAGTTCCCTACAATGAGCAGTTCTTC. Translated, this is CASSKSRSVPYNEQFF.